This T cell receptor (beta chain) was found in a study of T-cell reconstitution after alpha-beta-depleted transplantation in children. The CDR3 is made up of 15 amino acids. V was trimmed by 2 bases and J by 0 bases, leaving 11 bases between them. The germline CDR1 and CDR2 sequences are MGHDK and SYGVNS. This clonotype was counted ten times or more. Preparation of the TCRbeta library used unique molecular identifiers. One entry per CDR3 protein, called by TCRdb with MiXCR from the PCR reads. Seen here are about 400,000 distinct CDR3 sequences, about 20% observed once, and the top ten hold about 3.8%.

Sequences were derived from PBMCs from the stem cell graft donor, sampled from the stem cell graft. V and J are TRBV25-1 and TRBJ2-7; D perhaps matches TRBD2 (5 bases). This receptor was obtained from a human donor who donated a stem cell graft to a child with acute myeloid leukemia. CDR3 sequence (DNA): TGTGCCAGCAGTGAAGCGACTGGAGGCTCCTACGAGCAGTACTTC. This translates into CASSEATGGSYEQYF.